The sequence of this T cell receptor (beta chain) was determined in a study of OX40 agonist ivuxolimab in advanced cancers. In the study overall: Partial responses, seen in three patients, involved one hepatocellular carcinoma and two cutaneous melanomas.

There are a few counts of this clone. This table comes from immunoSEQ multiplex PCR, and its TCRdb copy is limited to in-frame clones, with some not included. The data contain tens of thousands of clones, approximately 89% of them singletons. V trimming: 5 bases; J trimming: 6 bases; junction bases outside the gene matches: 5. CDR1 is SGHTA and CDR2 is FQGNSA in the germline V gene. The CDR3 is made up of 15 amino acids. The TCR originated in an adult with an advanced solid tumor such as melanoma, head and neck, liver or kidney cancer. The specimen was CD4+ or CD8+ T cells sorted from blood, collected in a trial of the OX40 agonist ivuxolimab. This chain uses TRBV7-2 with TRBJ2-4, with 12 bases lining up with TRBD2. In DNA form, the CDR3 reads TGTGCCAGCAGCCCCTCTAGCGGGAGGGCAAACATTCAGTACTTC. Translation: CASSPSSGRANIQYF.